These 22 T cell receptor beta chains originate from one sample sequenced in a study of blood T cell repertoires in COVID-19. Clones were read by immunoSEQ multiplex PCR, and TCRdb kept only the in-frame ones, dropping some. The sample yields tens of thousands of clones, roughly 80% seen once. Sequencing was performed on peripheral blood. The receptor set was obtained from an elderly woman with active or convalescent COVID-19.

This chain joins TRBV5-8 and TRBJ2-3; D is undetermined. CDR1 is SGHTS, CDR2 YDEGEE, per germline. V was cut by 1 base and J by 6 bases, with 15 bases left in between. The CDR3 spans 15 residues. The CDR3, as DNA: TGTGCCAGCAGCTTGCGGGTATCCAGCCCCGATACGCAGTATTTT. Encoded protein: CASSLRVSSPDTQYF.

V usage is TRBV18 and J usage is TRBJ2-1; TRBD2 matches 10 bases. The V segment lost 4 bases and the J segment 7 bases; nucleotides outside the gene matches: 7. The V gene's germline CDR1 is KGHSH and CDR2 LQKENI. The CDR3 runs 15 residues. DNA for the CDR3: TGTGCCAGCTCACAATCTAGCGGGGGTGGTAATGAGCAGTTCTTC. Translation: CASSQSSGGGNEQFF.

This chain joins TRBV19 and TRBJ2-5, with TRBD2 as a possible D gene (5 bases). The germline CDR1 and CDR2 sequences are LNHDA and SQIVND (reference sequence). The V gene lost 2 bases and the J gene lost 1 base, with 11 bases spanning the gap. The CDR3 sequence is 15 residues long. CDR3 sequence: CASSISGIRQETQYF. In DNA form, the CDR3 reads TGTGCCAGTAGTATATCGGGGATCCGCCAAGAGACCCAGTACTTC.

This clone was detected only a few times. This chain uses TRBV11-1 with TRBJ1-5; D unclear. Germline CDR1 is SGHAT and CDR2 is FQDESV (reference sequence). Trimming removed 7 bases from V and 5 bases from J, with 12 bases in between. The CDR3 consists of 13 residues. This chain's CDR3 is CASTLREDQPQHF. The CDR3 DNA sequence: TGTGCCAGCACCCTTCGAGAGGATCAGCCCCAGCATTTT.

This clone has just one count. V and J are TRBV29-1 and TRBJ2-5; D perhaps matches TRBD2 (5 bases). Germline V gene sequence: CDR1 SQVTM, CDR2 ANQGSEA. V was pared by 4 bases and J by 4 bases, with 10 bases between. The CDR3 contains 12 residues. The CDR3 DNA reads TGCAGCGTTGCCTCAGGAGGAGAGACCCAGTACTTC. It encodes CSVASGGETQYF.

The J gene is TRBJ2-4, the V gene TRBV3-1 (or the pseudogene TRBV3-2); TRBD2 agrees at 9 bases. The junction had 5 bases not matched to a gene; V was cut back by 5 bases and J by 0 bases. The germline CDR1 and CDR2 sequences are LGHDT and YNNKEL (reference sequence). The CDR3 spans 16 residues. The CDR3 nucleotides read TGTGCCAGCAGCGGCGTAGCGGGGGTAGCCAAAAACATTCAGTACTTC. Protein: CASSGVAGVAKNIQYF.

The genes are TRBV14 and TRBJ2-7; 9 bases line up with TRBD1. The CDR3 is 15 residues long. J was trimmed by 4 bases and V by 4 bases; bases with no gene match: 8. CDR1 is SGHDN and CDR2 is FVKESK in the germline V gene. For the CDR3, the DNA is TGTGCCAGCAGCCCTCTGGACAGGGGTGGATACGAGCAGTACTTC. Amino acids: CASSPLDRGGYEQYF.

This clone has only a few counts. The chain couples TRBV20-1 to TRBJ2-5; D remains ambiguous. Between the trimmed V and J ends, which lost 3 bases and 2 bases, there was a span of 7 bases. The germline CDR1 and CDR2 sequences are DFQATT and SNEGSKA (reference sequence). This CDR3 has 12 residues. CDR3 sequence (DNA): TGCAGTGCTAGTGGCAGTCAAGAGACCCAGTACTTC. This encodes CSASGSQETQYF.

The chain carries TRBV11-2 and TRBJ2-1; TRBD2 aligns across 10 bases. The ends lost 1 base at V and 8 bases at J; junction bases unmatched: 8. CDR1 SGHAT and CDR2 FQNNGV come from the germline V gene. CDR3 length: 16 amino acids. CDR3 residues: CASSLGLAGAQDEQFF. As DNA, the CDR3 is TGTGCCAGCAGCTTAGGTCTAGCGGGAGCCCAGGATGAGCAGTTCTTC.

The chain has TRBV7-9 and TRBJ2-7, with a possible D match to TRBD2 (6 bases). CDR3 size: 18 residues. Germline-derived CDR1 and CDR2 are SEHNR and FQNEAQ (reference sequence). V lost 1 base, J lost 3 bases, and 22 bases lay in between. In nucleotides, the CDR3 is TGTGCCAGCAGCTTAGATGGGGGTGGGGGGAGTCGACTCTACGAGCAGTACTTC. It specifies CASSLDGGGGSRLYEQYF.

V gene TRBV7-2 combines with J gene TRBJ2-7, with D perhaps TRBD2 (6 bases). This CDR3 is 17 amino acids long. CDR1 is SGHTA, CDR2 FQGNSA, per germline. The V end lost 0 bases, the J end lost 1 base, and 16 bases lay between the germline ends. In DNA form, the CDR3 reads TGTGCCAGCAGCTTAGCCCCTAGCGAGACGGGGTCCTACGAGCAGTACTTC. Translation gives CASSLAPSETGSYEQYF. The whole variable domain, filled in from reference TRBV7-2 and TRBJ2-7, reads GAGVSQSPSNKVTEKGKDVELRCDPISGHTALYWYRQSLGQGLEFLIYFQGNSAPDKSGLPSDRFSAERTGGSVSTLTIQRTQQEDSAVYLCASSLAPSETGSYEQYFGPGTRLTVT.

The chain combines TRBV5-1 with TRBJ2-5; the match to TRBD2 covers 8 bases. In germline, CDR1 is SGHRS, CDR2 YFSETQ. The length of the CDR3 is 16 residues. Losses at the gene ends were 4 bases for V and 1 base for J; bases not matched to a gene: 9. The CDR3 DNA follows: TGCGCCAGCAGCCAGCAGCGTAGCGGGGCCCAAGAGACCCAGTACTTC. It translates to CASSQQRSGAQETQYF.

This clone was recorded only once. V gene TRBV3-1 (or the pseudogene TRBV3-2) combines with J gene TRBJ1-1, with a weak D call TRBD1 (6 bases). The germline V gene encodes CDR1 LGHDT and CDR2 YNNKEL (reference sequence). Trimming pared 5 bases from V and 1 base from J, leaving 11 bases between. CDR3 length: 14 amino acids. DNA of the CDR3: TGTGCCAGCAGCTACAGGGCCCAGAACACTGAAGCTTTCTTT. As protein: CASSYRAQNTEAFF.

This clone was found a few times. The chain carries TRBV9 and TRBJ2-3; D gene ambiguous. Germline CDR1 SGDLS, CDR2 YYNGEE. There are 14 residues in the CDR3. With 0 bases removed from V and 4 bases from J, the gap between germline ends came to 9 bases. The CDR3 spells CASSVALRADTQYF. The CDR3, as DNA: TGTGCCAGCAGCGTAGCCCTTAGAGCAGATACGCAGTATTTT.

This clone was seen only once. This chain uses TRBV3-1 (or the pseudogene TRBV3-2) with TRBJ2-1; TRBD2 agrees at 8 bases. V lost 0 bases and J lost 5; bases outside the gene matches: 18. Germline lookup yields CDR1 LGHDT and CDR2 YNNKEL (reference sequence). This CDR3 spans 20 amino acids. Written as DNA, the CDR3 is TGTGCCAGCAGCCAAGAAAGATTAAGGAGAATTAGCGGGGAAAACAATGAGCAGTTCTTC. This gives the protein CASSQERLRRISGENNEQFF.

In this sample, this clone turned up many times. The V call is TRBV13, the J call TRBJ2-7; TRBD2 matches at 10 bases. CDR1 and CDR2 (germline): PRHDT, FYEKMQ (reference sequence). The CDR3 length is 16 residues. Germline trimming cut 5 bases from V and 1 base from J; bases unmatched to any gene: 8. Here the CDR3 reads CASSVLAGAGSYEQYF. DNA for the CDR3: TGTGCCAGCAGCGTTCTAGCGGGGGCCGGATCCTACGAGCAGTACTTC. Full variable domain (remainder filled in from reference TRBV13 and TRBJ2-7): AAGVIQSPRHLIKEKRETATLKCYPIPRHDTVYWYQQGPGQDPQFLISFYEKMQSDKGSIPDRFSAQQFSDYHSELNMSSLELGDSALYFCASSVLAGAGSYEQYFGPGTRLTVT.

The chain links TRBV5-6 to TRBJ2-7; 10 positions match TRBD1. The CDR3 length is 15 residues. Germline V gene data show CDR1 as SGHDT and CDR2 as YYEEEE. The junction had 7 bases not matched to a gene; V was cut back by 0 bases and J by 7 bases. Written as DNA, the CDR3 is TGTGCCAGCAGCTTGGTTGGGACAGGGGTAGGGGAGCAGTACTTC. It specifies CASSLVGTGVGEQYF.

This clone was observed a few times. CDR3 loop: CASSQQGWGYTF. The CDR3 region has the DNA TGTGCCAGCAGCCAACAGGGTTGGGGCTACACCTTC. The chain employs TRBV3-1 (or the pseudogene TRBV3-2) and TRBJ1-2; D is possibly TRBD1 (5 bases). V lost 2 bases and J 8 bases, leaving 9 bases between the germline ends. The CDR3 loop spans 12 amino acids. CDR1 and CDR2 (germline): LGHDT, YNNKEL (reference sequence).

The chain has TRBV9 and TRBJ2-3; 7 bases agree with TRBD1. This CDR3 is built from 22 residues. Germline CDR1 reads SGDLS; CDR2 reads YYNGEE. Germline trimming cut 1 base from V and 0 bases from J; bases unmatched to any gene: 23. The CDR3 loop is CASSVFSIPGFGDRESTDTQYF. DNA for the CDR3: TGTGCCAGCAGCGTATTCTCGATCCCGGGGTTTGGGGACAGAGAAAGCACAGATACGCAGTATTTT.

The chain joins TRBV15 to TRBJ1-4, with 12 positions matching TRBD1. From germline, CDR1 is LNHNV and CDR2 YYDKDF (reference sequence). With V trimmed by 6 bases and J by 4 bases, 12 bases remained unmatched. This CDR3 contains 18 residues. CDR3 protein: CATRVGTGGGLGNEKLFF. Written as DNA, the CDR3 is TGTGCCACCAGAGTAGGGACAGGGGGCGGTCTCGGTAATGAAAAACTGTTTTTT.

The rearrangement links TRBV10-3 to TRBJ1-1; 7 positions agree with TRBD1. This CDR3 contains 13 residues. Trimming at V came to 5 bases and at J to 6 bases, leaving 6 bases not matched to a gene. Germline V gives CDR1 ENHRY, CDR2 SYGVKD. CDR3 loop: CAISFDRAAEAFF. The CDR3, as DNA: TGTGCCATCAGTTTCGACAGGGCCGCTGAAGCTTTCTTT.

The chain carries TRBV5-8 and TRBJ1-2; D is unresolved. This CDR3 contains 13 residues. CDR1 and CDR2 from the germline V gene are SGHTS and YDEGEE. Trimming took 1 base from V and 5 from J, leaving 9 bases between them. This chain's CDR3 is CASSLREGYGYTF. For the CDR3, the DNA is TGTGCCAGCAGCTTGAGGGAGGGTTATGGCTACACCTTC.